The 25 T cell receptor beta chains given below trace back to one sample, sequenced in a study of T-cell reconstitution after alpha-beta-depleted transplantation in children (TCRdb year 2016). The library came from PCR. The instrument given in TCRdb is Illumina HiSeq 2500. TCR library preparation used molecular barcoding, with unique molecular identifiers applied to normalize quantification of the TCRbeta repertoire. TCRdb passed the public sequencing reads through fastp at Q25 and MiXCR, retaining productive beta sequences. Every entry covers one CDR3 protein and lists the most common genes and DNA from its rows. The sample contains roughly 120,000 distinct CDR3 sequences, 10% to 13% of them found a single time. Of the sample, 8% falls within the top ten clones. The specimen comprised PBMCs from the stem cell graft donor, sampled from the stem cell graft. These receptors were taken from a human donor who donated a stem cell graft to a child with acute lymphoblastic leukemia.

This clonotype was picked up a small number of times. One end of the junction does not line up with germline, which may come from a read error. The chain links TRBV20-1 to TRBJ2-5; 10 bases are shared with TRBD2. CDR1 is DFQATT, CDR2 SNEGSKA, per germline (reference sequence). The length of the CDR3 is 17 residues. The DNA for the CDR3 is TGCTGTGCTAGTTACAGCGGGGGGGCCAGAGCTTCGGAGACCCAGTACTTC. Translation: CCASYSGGARASETQYF.

Ten or more counts support this clonotype. The chain couples TRBV5-1 to TRBJ2-5; 8 bases match TRBD2. The CDR3 has 14 residues. V lost 4 bases to trimming and J lost 4 bases; unmatched junction nucleotides: 6. CDR1 and CDR2 from the germline V gene are SGHRS and YFSETQ. The CDR3 DNA follows: TGCGCCAGCAGCCCGCGGGGGGCGGGAGAGACCCAGTACTTC. It translates to CASSPRGAGETQYF. Full variable domain (rest looked up from reference TRBV5-1 and TRBJ2-5): KAGVTQTPRYLIKTRGQQVTLSCSPISGHRSVSWYQQTPGQGLQFLFEYFSETQRNKGNFPGRFSGRQFSNSRSEMNVSTLELGDSALYLCASSPRGAGETQYFGPGTRLLVL.

This clonotype showed up many times. The V gene is TRBV18, the J gene TRBJ2-5, with D perhaps assigned TRBD1 or TRBD2 (5 bases each). Germline V gives CDR1 KGHSH, CDR2 LQKENI. V gave up 1 base and J gave up 4 bases, with 10 bases separating them. CDR3 length: 14 residues. The CDR3: CASSPQRGGETQYF. CDR3 bases: TGTGCCAGCTCACCACAGCGTGGGGGAGAGACCCAGTACTTC.

At least ten counts were recorded for this clonotype. The genes are TRBV7-2 and TRBJ2-1; the D is unclear. Looked up from germline, CDR1 is SGHTA and CDR2 is FQGNSA. Trimming pared 5 bases from V and 7 bases from J, leaving 15 bases between. The CDR3 spans 14 residues. The CDR3 sequence is CASSRLVRLNEQFF. DNA of the CDR3: TGTGCCAGCAGCCGCCTGGTCAGACTGAATGAGCAGTTCTTC.

This clonotype was seen repeatedly, ten times or more. The chain combines TRBV3-1 with TRBJ2-1; maybe TRBD1 (5 bases). The germline V and J ends were trimmed by 1 base and 6 bases, with 10 bases remaining between them. CDR3 length: 14 residues. CDR1 is LGHDT and CDR2 is YNNKEL in the germline V gene (reference sequence). The CDR3 DNA sequence: TGTGCCAGCAGCCAAGCCAGGGCCAGCAATGAGCAGTTCTTC. It codes for CASSQARASNEQFF.

The sample holds many counts of this clonotype. The chain uses TRBV20-1 and TRBJ1-5; D gene unclear. Germline assignment: CDR1 DFQATT and CDR2 SNEGSKA (reference sequence). Deletions cut 4 bases from V and 4 bases from J, with 11 bases between. CDR3 length: 13 residues. In DNA form, the CDR3 reads TGCAGTGCTATTAGGTCGGGGAATCAGCCCCAGCATTTT. Its protein is CSAIRSGNQPQHF.

Many counts were recorded for this clonotype. The chain joins TRBV12-3 or TRBV12-4 to TRBJ1-6; no clear D gene. V lost 6 bases and J 8 bases, leaving 17 bases between the germline ends. The CDR3 is 15 amino acids. The CDR3 DNA reads TGTGCCAGCAGCCTAGGTTCCCAGGAGGATTCACCCCTCCACTTT. Protein: CASSLGSQEDSPLHF.

This clonotype was recorded many times. The rearrangement joins TRBV20-1 to TRBJ2-1; the match to TRBD1 covers 7 bases. This CDR3 contains 12 residues. The germline V gene encodes CDR1 DFQATT and CDR2 SNEGSKA (reference sequence). V lost 3 bases to trimming and J lost 6 bases; unmatched junction nucleotides: 2. CDR3 protein: CSARGQFNEQFF. The CDR3 bases are TGCAGTGCTAGGGGACAGTTCAATGAGCAGTTCTTC.

This clonotype was seen many times. The chain couples TRBV20-1 to TRBJ2-7; D is uncertain. CDR1 and CDR2 (germline): DFQATT, SNEGSKA (reference sequence). Trimming stripped 1 base from V and 3 bases from J, with 10 bases between. The CDR3 contains 13 residues. CDR3 residues: CSARAPDHYEQYF. Here the CDR3 DNA reads TGCAGTGCTAGAGCCCCGGACCACTACGAGCAGTACTTC.

This chain uses TRBV11-1 with TRBJ1-5, with 10 bases that match TRBD1. The V gene's germline CDR1 is SGHAT and CDR2 FQDESV (reference sequence). The CDR3 contains 20 residues. V lost 2 bases, J lost 7 bases, and 20 bases stayed unmatched. The DNA for the CDR3 is TGTGCCAGCAGCTTAACCCCCGGGACAGGGGCCCCCCCTGTCACCCAGCCCCAGCATTTT. Amino acid sequence: CASSLTPGTGAPPVTQPQHF.

This clonotype has at least ten counts. A junction end diverges from the germline sequence, so it may reflect a read error. The V and J genes are TRBV5-1 and TRBJ2-7; no firm D call. This CDR3 is built from 12 residues. Germline V lookup: CDR1 SGHRS, CDR2 YFSETQ. The CDR3 nucleotides read TGTGCCAGCAGCCCAAGCTCCTACGAGCAGTACTTC. It translates to CASSPSSYEQYF.

This clonotype was picked up many times. This chain uses TRBV3-1 with TRBJ2-1; maybe TRBD2 (5 bases). This CDR3 region has 14 residues. Germline V CDR1 and CDR2: LGHDT, YNNKEL (reference sequence). V shed 1 base and J shed 8 bases, with 12 bases lying between them. As DNA, the CDR3 is TGTGCCAGCAGCCAAGCTCCGGGATGGGATGAGCAGTTCTTC. Translating gives CASSQAPGWDEQFF.

Only a few counts were recorded for this clonotype. Germline and junction disagree at one end, which may indicate a read error. V usage is TRBV3-1 and J usage is TRBJ2-7, with D perhaps matching TRBD1 or TRBD2 (5 bases each). The CDR3 runs to 15 residues. Germline V CDR1 and CDR2: LGHDT, YNNKEL (reference sequence). This CDR3 is CASTQGTPRVYEQYF. For the CDR3, the DNA is TGTGCCAGCACCCAAGGGACGCCGAGGGTGTACGAGCAGTACTTC.

This clonotype was observed many times. This chain uses TRBV30 with TRBJ1-1, with D perhaps matching TRBD1 (6 bases). The V end lost 2 bases, the J end lost 6 bases, and 13 bases lay between the germline ends. Germline V lookup: CDR1 GTSNPN, CDR2 SVGIG (reference sequence). The length of the CDR3 is 13 residues. CDR3 loop: CAWSKGRGPEAFF. CDR3 DNA: TGTGCCTGGAGTAAGGGCAGGGGACCTGAAGCTTTCTTT.

This clonotype was seen many times. The chain is built from TRBV12-3 or TRBV12-4 and TRBJ1-5, with D hard to call. The CDR3 is 15 amino acids. V was shortened by 4 bases and J by 2 bases, with 12 bases between the two germline ends. The CDR3 DNA reads as TGTGCCAGCAGTTGGGCGGGGATAGGCAATCAGCCCCAGCATTTT. It translates to CASSWAGIGNQPQHF.

This chain uses TRBV18 with TRBJ1-4; a weak D match, TRBD1 (6 bases). CDR3 length equals 15 residues. Germline assignment: CDR1 KGHSH and CDR2 LQKENI. The V gene lost 0 bases and the J gene lost 9 bases, with 14 bases spanning the gap. The CDR3 region is CASSPPQGTGKKLFF. CDR3 sequence (DNA): TGTGCCAGCTCACCACCTCAGGGGACGGGAAAAAAACTGTTTTTT.

The table lists this clonotype with many counts. The chain has TRBV18 and TRBJ1-2, with D uncertain. V was cut by 0 bases and J by 4 bases, with 21 bases left in between. CDR1 and CDR2 from the germline V gene are KGHSH and LQKENI. The CDR3 has 18 residues. CDR3 nucleotide sequence: TGTGCCAGCTCACCACCCACAGCGTACTTTCCCAGCCCCTATGGCTACACCTTC. Amino acid sequence: CASSPPTAYFPSPYGYTF.

This clonotype was detected ten times or more. The V gene is TRBV20-1, the J gene TRBJ1-4; perhaps TRBD1 as D (5 bases). The CDR3 contains 15 residues. Deletions cut 5 bases from V and 5 bases from J, with 18 bases between. Per germline, CDR1 DFQATT and CDR2 SNEGSKA (reference sequence). The CDR3 sequence: CSASYTRAKNEKLFF. The CDR3 nucleotides read TGCAGTGCTTCTTACACCAGGGCAAAGAATGAAAAACTGTTTTTT.

The chain carries TRBV28 and TRBJ2-3, with 7 bases lining up with TRBD2. Losses at the gene ends were 2 bases for V and 2 bases for J; bases not matched to a gene: 1. The germline V gene has CDR1 MDHEN and CDR2 SYDVKM. CDR3 length: 14 residues. The CDR3 sequence is CASSLSGTTDTQYF. CDR3 DNA sequence: TGTGCCAGCAGTTTAAGCGGGACCACAGATACGCAGTATTTT.

In this sample, this clonotype turned up many times. The chain is built from TRBV29-1 and TRBJ2-4; D perhaps matches TRBD1 (6 bases). The CDR3 contains 13 residues. Germline V lookup: CDR1 SQVTM, CDR2 ANQGSEA. Trimming pared 4 bases from V and 1 base from J, leaving 8 bases between. The CDR3 bases are TGCAGCGTTGCGCAGGGGGCCAAAAACATTCAGTACTTC. This encodes CSVAQGAKNIQYF.

In this sample, this clonotype turned up many times. The chain recombines TRBV12-3 or TRBV12-4 with TRBJ1-5, with D perhaps TRBD1 (5 bases). The CDR3 is made up of 15 amino acids. Trimming pared 3 bases from V and 9 bases from J, leaving 18 bases between. The CDR3 reads CASSLWDGFNGPQHF. Written as DNA, the CDR3 is TGTGCCAGCAGTTTGTGGGACGGGTTTAATGGGCCCCAGCATTTT.

This clonotype has a count of ten or more. The gene calls are TRBV12-3 or TRBV12-4 and TRBJ2-5; tentative D call: TRBD1 (6 bases). V lost 8 bases and J 5 bases, leaving 15 bases between the germline ends. The length of the CDR3 is 13 residues. This CDR3 reads CASALGTFETQYF. The DNA for the CDR3 is TGTGCCAGCGCCTTAGGGACATTCGAGACCCAGTACTTC.

This clonotype was seen many times. This chain joins TRBV5-1 and TRBJ2-3, with 11 bases fitting TRBD2. Losses at the gene ends were 8 bases for V and 4 bases for J; bases not matched to a gene: 9. Looked up from germline, CDR1 is SGHRS and CDR2 is YFSETQ. CDR3 length equals 15 residues. CDR3 protein: CASLFSGGAADTQYF. In DNA form, the CDR3 reads TGCGCCAGTCTCTTTAGCGGGGGGGCGGCAGATACGCAGTATTTT.

Ten or more counts support this clonotype. V gene TRBV15 combines with J gene TRBJ1-2, with no clear D. CDR3 length: 17 amino acids. The germline CDR1 and CDR2 sequences are LNHNV and YYDKDF (reference sequence). The ends were cut back, 5 bases at V and 4 bases at J, with 23 bases in the middle. DNA of the CDR3: TGTGCCACCAGCTTGCGCGCTTCTGAGGGCTTGGGCTATGGCTACACCTTC. Translation gives CATSLRASEGLGYGYTF.

This clonotype has a count of ten or more. The rearrangement links TRBV12-3 or TRBV12-4 to TRBJ1-5, with TRBD1 as a possible D gene (5 bases). CDR3 length: 14 residues. V lost 0 bases and J 5 bases, leaving 8 bases between the germline ends. CDR3: CASSLATDHQPQHF. In DNA, the CDR3 is TGTGCCAGCAGTTTAGCGACAGACCATCAGCCCCAGCATTTT.